This T cell receptor beta chain was documented in a study of blood T cell repertoires in COVID-19. Study summary: The cDNA or gDNA used as material had been derived from T cells, B-cell-depleted T cells, or PBMCs.

There are 13 residues in the CDR3. CDR1 is SGHTA, CDR2 FQGNSA, per germline. V dropped 4 bases and J dropped 1 base, with 7 bases sitting between them. Sequencing used immunoSEQ multiplex PCR; TCRdb keeps in-frame clones, though not all of them. Among fewer than 6,000 clones listed, around 90% were seen once. The receptor comes from a human donor in a cohort sampled during active COVID-19. The V call is TRBV7-2, the J call TRBJ1-2; D is possibly TRBD1 (5 bases). The sample was peripheral blood. The CDR3 loop is CASSSQGNYGYTF. As DNA, the CDR3 is TGTGCCAGCAGCTCCCAGGGTAACTATGGCTACACCTTC. The full variable domain, completed using reference TRBV7-2 and TRBJ1-2, is GAGVSQSPSNKVTEKGKDVELRCDPISGHTALYWYRQSLGQGLEFLIYFQGNSAPDKSGLPSDRFSAERTGGSVSTLTIQRTQQEDSAVYLCASSSQGNYGYTFGSGTRLTVV.